Below, 13 T cell receptor beta chains from the same sample are listed, as sequenced in a study of blood T cell repertoires in COVID-19. The method was immunoSEQ multiplex PCR; TCRdb's version includes in-frame clones alone and lacks a portion of them. This sample carries around 180,000 clones, approximately 90% of them seen once, and the ten largest clones take 4% to 5%. Sequencing used peripheral blood. These receptors were collected from a human donor in a cohort sampled during active COVID-19.

The V and J genes are TRBV6-2 or TRBV6-3 and TRBJ2-5; 9 nucleotides line up with TRBD2. Germline V gives CDR1 MNHEY, CDR2 SVGEGT. CDR3 length: 15 residues. V lost 2 bases, J lost 7 bases, and 8 bases stayed unmatched. The CDR3 loop reads CASSYRRTSVGTQYF. The CDR3 nucleotides read TGTGCCAGCAGTTACCGCAGGACTAGCGTAGGGACCCAGTACTTC.

The genes are TRBV19 and TRBJ2-3; TRBD1 matches 9 bases. J was trimmed by 7 bases and V by 4 bases; bases with no gene match: 15. Germline values: CDR1 LNHDA, CDR2 SQIVND (reference sequence). The CDR3 spans 17 residues. The chain's CDR3 is CASSTRGTGTYGYTQYF. In DNA form, the CDR3 reads TGTGCCAGTAGTACCCGGGGGACAGGGACCTACGGGTATACGCAGTATTTT.

V and J are TRBV7-2 and TRBJ2-7; TRBD1 aligns across 7 bases. Germline V gene sequence: CDR1 SGHTA, CDR2 FQGNSA. The CDR3 is made up of 15 amino acids. J was trimmed by 0 bases and V by 3 bases; bases with no gene match: 5. The CDR3 nucleotides are TGTGCCAGCAGCTTGGACAGGTTATACTCCTACGAGCAGTACTTC. This translates into CASSLDRLYSYEQYF.

This clone was counted a single time. The V call is TRBV4-1, the J call TRBJ2-7, with D uncertain. The CDR3 length is 16 residues. CDR1 and CDR2 from the germline V gene are MGHRA and YSYEKL. V lost 1 base, J lost 0 bases, and 13 bases lay in between. The CDR3 bases are TGCGCCAGCAGCCAAGGGCCCCTGTCCAGCTCCTACGAGCAGTACTTC. It encodes CASSQGPLSSSYEQYF.

V is TRBV2 and J is TRBJ2-5; 8 nucleotides align to TRBD1. The CDR3 covers 13 residues. V was pared by 6 bases and J by 10 bases, with 10 bases of the junction left unmatched. CDR1 SNHLY and CDR2 FYNNEI come from the germline V gene. CDR3 amino acids: CASSFQGAVLQYF. The CDR3 nucleotides are TGTGCCAGCAGCTTTCAGGGGGCTGTGCTCCAGTACTTC.

The chain joins TRBV15 to TRBJ1-4, with D possibly being TRBD1 (5 bases). V lost 2 bases, J lost 4 bases, and 11 bases lay in between. The CDR3 runs 15 residues. Germline CDR1 reads LNHNV; CDR2 reads YYDKDF (reference sequence). Here the CDR3 DNA reads TGTGCCACCAGCAGACCAGGGATCGGTAATGAAAAACTGTTTTTT. Residues: CATSRPGIGNEKLFF.

The chain is built from TRBV6-1 and TRBJ1-1; D might be TRBD1 (6 bases). The germline V gene has CDR1 MNHNS and CDR2 SASEGT. The CDR3 length is 13 residues. Trimming took off 3 bases at V and 7 bases at J, with 12 bases between the two ends. As DNA, the CDR3 is TGTGCCAGCAGTGAGGTTGACAGGCGTGAAGCTTTCTTT. Translating gives CASSEVDRREAFF.

This clone was recorded a few times. V usage is TRBV7-8 and J usage is TRBJ1-4; D is uncertain. The CDR3 runs 15 residues. Trimming removed 1 base at V and 3 bases at J, with 9 bases between. Looked up from germline, CDR1 is SGHVS and CDR2 is FQNEAQ. CDR3 amino acids: CASSLDGLPNEKLFF. Written as DNA, the CDR3 is TGTGCCAGCAGCTTAGACGGTTTGCCTAATGAAAAACTGTTTTTT.

The V and J genes are TRBV6-5 and TRBJ1-1, with TRBD1 identical over 8 bases. This CDR3 is 13 amino acids long. Germline CDR1 MNHEY, CDR2 SVGAGI. V shed 8 bases and J 1 base; nucleotides not matched to a gene: 3. The CDR3 reads CASQGAGNTEAFF. DNA of the CDR3: TGTGCCAGCCAGGGGGCCGGGAACACTGAAGCTTTCTTT.

The chain couples TRBV6-2 or TRBV6-3 to TRBJ2-4, with D uncertain. There are 14 residues in the CDR3. V was pared by 6 bases and J by 0 bases, with 9 bases between. CDR1 MNHEY and CDR2 SVGEGT come from the germline V gene. The CDR3, as DNA: TGTGCCAGCAGCCCTACAATAGCCAAAAACATTCAGTACTTC. It specifies CASSPTIAKNIQYF.

J is TRBJ1-3 and V is TRBV7-9; no definite D call. CDR3 size: 12 residues. Germline V gene data show CDR1 as SEHNR and CDR2 as FQNEAQ (reference sequence). Trimming pared 8 bases from V and 0 bases from J, leaving 5 bases between. The CDR3 loop reads CASRGSGNTIYF. Written as DNA, the CDR3 is TGTGCCAGCCGGGGCTCTGGAAACACCATATATTTT.

J is TRBJ1-2 and V is TRBV11-2; TRBD1 matches at 10 bases. CDR3 length: 14 residues. Germline CDR1 SGHAT, CDR2 FQNNGV. Trimming removed 5 bases from V and 4 bases from J; junction bases left unmatched: 4. The CDR3 loop reads CASSPGQGTYGYTF. DNA of the CDR3: TGTGCCAGCAGCCCGGGACAGGGGACCTATGGCTACACCTTC.

This sequence joins TRBV19 and TRBJ2-1; 7 nucleotides agree with TRBD2. Unmatched junction bases numbered 5, after V lost 5 bases and J lost 4 bases. Germline V lookup: CDR1 LNHDA, CDR2 SQIVND (reference sequence). There are 14 residues in the CDR3. For the CDR3, the DNA is TGTGCCAGTAGTCTGTCTAGCGGATACAATGAGCAGTTCTTC. Translated: CASSLSSGYNEQFF.